The subject of this entry is one T cell receptor (beta chain). Its antigen is not yet known. No much larger clonotype is one base removed from it; base qualities were not supplied. The data were taken from a study of cytomegalovirus exposure and HLA in healthy donors (dated by TCRdb to the late 2010s). About the investigation overall: According to an earlier analysis of several hundred of the donors, about 179 million T cells yielded 100 million or so unique TCR beta sequences and about 300 Gb of sequence data. The number of typed donors differed by locus: roughly 620-640 for A, B, C, DRB1 and DQB1; 500 to 550 for DQA1; 606 for DPA1; and some 430 for DPB1. Because of strong linkage in the cohort, a few DR-DQ haplotypes were treated as single units for association and clustering. Among 300 to 450 genotyped donors of the cohort, an average of roughly 240,000 unique TCR beta nucleotide sequences were sequenced per donor, 15% to 20% of them non-productive. Donor age, sex, ethnicity and CMV serostatus were collected together with the repertoire data. The study used immunosequencing to profile the T cell repertoires of several hundred subjects and linked those repertoires to cytomegalovirus serostatus. HLA typing covered class I and class II loci at four-digit resolution. In the later analysis, no new phenotypic data were used to find candidate immune exposures; instead, reliance was placed on TCR beta sequences and their occurrence across donors. The study combined high-throughput TCR immunosequencing, statistical association of individual TCRs with disease status, and machine learning to predict cytomegalovirus infection status. A later analysis re-examined previously published TCR beta repertoires from around 670 donors and added high-resolution HLA genotyping to investigate patterns of TCR occurrence. The aim of the study was to test whether cataloging public T cell receptors could identify signatures of past pathogen exposure. To decide whether each TCR beta V gene segment behaved as functional or pseudogenic, an earlier analysis of several hundred of the donors relied on high-throughput TCR beta sequencing. Every repertoire in the discovery cohort had been generated on one and the same sequencing platform. An early release covering around 630 HLA-typed donors comprised approximately 290 gigabases of sequencing data and tens of millions of unique TCR sequences. Among the approximately 430 genotyped donors, approximately 77% belonged to the genetic ancestry cluster associated with self-reported Caucasian donors. In a later genetic analysis, genome-wide SNP genotypes for about 60% of the 666 donors were used, and that subset was treated as a discovery cohort. In addition to the first cohort of 666 subjects, a separate validation cohort of approximately 120 different subjects was used.

The cohort was made up of several hundred healthy bone marrow donors. All cohort members were sampled while nominally healthy, although unrecorded immune exposures were likely present. The donor was CMV seronegative and was included in the group of a few hundred seronegative cohort members. A peripheral blood sample was collected from each donor, and TCR beta sequencing was performed on peripheral blood mononuclear cells. The Qiagen DNeasy Blood Extraction Kit was used to extract genomic DNA from the blood cell samples. V is pared back by 4 bases and J by 0 bases, with 13 bases lying between the germline termini. Reading from cysteine to phenylalanine, the CDR3 counts 15 amino acids. Left in the record is the CDR3 DNA by itself, 45 bases read in frame from the first base. The germline V gene provides CDR1 SGHDT and CDR2 YYEEEE. Libraries were constructed by the immunoSEQ multiplex PCR assay. A mixture of 60 forward primers for TCR Vbeta segments and 13 reverse primers for TCR Jbeta segments was used in the multiplex PCR. The CDR3 region of rearranged TCR beta genes was amplified from genomic DNA with a multiplex PCR assay. Amplified TCR beta libraries were sequenced as 87-base-pair reads on the Illumina HiSeq System. The study's processing was this. A later analysis tallied roughly 78 million unique TCR beta chains across the 640 or so repertoires, and about 12 million of those chains were shared by two or more donors. Raw reads were error-corrected and collapsed into unique sequences by a nearest-neighbor algorithm in which closely related sequences were merged to remove PCR and sequencing errors. CDR3 sequences were aligned to IMGT reference sequences to assign V, D and J gene segments. For a sequence to be retained, at least a six-nucleotide match to both a V gene segment and a J gene segment was required. Rearrangements were called productive when the CDR3 lacked stop codons and stayed in frame with V and J; all others were non-productive. Following IMGT convention, CDR3 was defined as the stretch from the second conserved V-encoded cysteine up to the conserved J-encoded phenylalanine. In an earlier analysis of around 640 of the donors, sequences lacking an unambiguous match to a single V gene segment were excluded. In an earlier analysis of 587 of the donors, a V segment was called functional when productive rearrangements were above 56.7%, and segregating when the standard deviation between donors exceeded 5%. A statistical classification framework was developed to diagnose cytomegalovirus status using the catalog of TCR beta chain sequences. V and J gene assignment, in a later analysis, came from comparing TCR nucleotide sequences with IMGT/GENE-DB human TR gene sequences. The TCRdist pipeline was used in a later analysis to assign CDR3 sequences and most-parsimonious VDJ recombination scenarios. A later analysis defined each TCR beta chain by its CDR3 amino acid sequence plus V-gene family, and excluded reads lacking a unique V-gene family. A later analysis removed roughly 590 highly shared, low-generation-probability nucleotide sequences to deal with suspected cross-contamination and a sequencing artifact. In a later analysis, a clonal expansion index was calculated for each public chain from normalized within-repertoire ranks of inferred template counts. In a later analysis, generation probabilities were computed with a VDJ recombination model fitted to out-of-frame rearrangements, and the resulting probabilities were checked against IGoR. In a later analysis, TCR-TCR, TCR-HLA and TCR-CMV co-occurrence was scored with hypergeometric tests, and a repertoire-size bias correction was applied to TCR pairs. To estimate false discovery rates, a later analysis permuted the HLA or CMV assignments 20 times. In a later analysis, co-occurring TCRs were grouped with DBSCAN, and TCRdist sequence similarity was added when clustering was performed within HLA-allele-positive subsets. For co-occurrence clustering, repertoires with fewer than 30,000 or more than 120,000 public chains were excluded, along with five repertoires with anomalous nucleotide sharing. The clones in this table, taken by TCRdb from immuneACCESS, are in-frame only. Not every clone is retained; where verified, under half of the shortfall comes from an unresolved V gene, and the cause of the rest is unknown. That table is the source of V, J and clone size, and D and trimming were worked out from the DNA. For this sample the table gives roughly 100,000 clones, of which more than 60% were detected only once. Clones ranked in the top ten supply 5.6% of the sample.

Summary of the overall study and its limitations: Compared with equally common non-associated chains, HLA-associated TCR beta chains in a later analysis were more clonally expanded and had lower generation probabilities. Compared with the 666-donor mean, donors in an Asian-associated ancestry cluster had fewer N-insertions in productive TCRs, according to a later genetic analysis. Sequencing depth was assumed to be roughly uniform across donors in the presence/absence analyses, though that assumption may not hold. The earlier analysis of some 560 of the donors excluded over 15 rarely observed V segments, including chromosome 9 orphons, because counts were too low. A cluster of highly shared sequence variants was judged likely to represent a technical artifact of the sequencing pipeline. A further reported finding was that TCR beta sequences accurately predicted the HLA-A and HLA-B alleles for most subjects in the first cohort. In an earlier analysis of around 500 of the donors, most TCR beta V segments appeared in productive rearrangements about 87% or about 30% of the time, broadly matching IMGT annotations. Because some donors lacked HLA typing at each locus, the association tests relied only on the typed subset. A later analysis associated 17,000 or so TCR beta sequences with specific HLA alleles at a false discovery rate of 0.05. Three of the identified cytomegalovirus-associated TCR beta chains were confirmed in vitro to be specific for cytomegalovirus antigens. V-gene and J-gene trimming of TCR beta chains was associated with a missense DCLRE1C variant in a later genetic analysis, and the association was replicated in an independent cohort. It was suggested by the authors that the approach could potentially be generalized to other disease states and immunological phenotypes. Some IMGT-functional V segments, including TRBV6-2 and TRBV6-3, could not be told apart with the 87-base-pair reads, so those segments were excluded. A later analysis found that most CMV-associated TCR beta chains appeared HLA-restricted, with HLA associations seemingly driven largely by CMV exposure. In a later analysis, TCR association rates were found to vary across HLA loci, with the most associated TCRs seen for DRB1 alleles and the fewest for HLA-C alleles. Most TCR sequences were observed very rarely across donors, whereas some public TCRs were present in many individuals. Correlated functional status among segregating V segments might reflect linkage disequilibrium, but an unknown experimental factor could not be ruled out. Only TCR beta chains were sequenced in this cohort, and the absence of alpha or paired-chain data limited detectable features. A total of some 180 TCR beta chains were listed by the study as associated with cytomegalovirus. When HLA alleles, especially DR and DQ, strongly co-occurred, attributing TCR associations to individual alleles was difficult. A later analysis reported that several top co-occurrence clusters appeared linked to parvovirus B19, influenza, CMV and Epstein-Barr virus. In both the original and validation cohorts, the classifier was reported to diagnose cytomegalovirus status with high specificity and sensitivity. The only immune exposure information available for the cohort was CMV serostatus.

Material for sequencing was PBMCs. The chain links TRBV5-6 with TRBJ1-2, with the identity of the D gene unclear. This sequence originates from a male donor in good health and CMV-seronegative. The bases are TGTGCCAGCAGCGCAACTTCTTATGCTAACTATGGCTACACCTTC. Its product reads: CASSATSYANYGYTF.